Shown below are 20 T cell receptor beta chains from a single sample sequenced in a study of T cells in Graves' hyperthyroidism and ophthalmopathy. Amplification of TCR beta CDR3 regions was performed using RNA transcripts as template. In the first-round RT-PCR of the TCR CDR3, the HTBI primer set was used. TCRdb re-derived calls from the multiplex PCR reads in MiXCR, one entry per CDR3 protein. The sample shows 300,000 to 450,000 distinct CDR3 sequences, about 13% of them seen only once. The source material was blood. The receptors derive from a man aged 25-40 years with Graves' hyperthyroidism that later progressed to Graves' ophthalmopathy.

This chain uses TRBV9 with TRBJ2-5, with a tentative D call TRBD2 (6 bases). CDR3 length: 15 residues. CDR1 is SGDLS and CDR2 is YYNGEE in the germline V gene. The V end was cut by 0 bases, the J end by 0 bases, with 9 bases between. The CDR3 DNA is TGTGCCAGCAGCGTAGAGGCGGGGAACCAAGAGACCCAGTACTTC. Translated: CASSVEAGNQETQYF.

This clonotype turned up a few times. The chain joins TRBV11-2 to TRBJ2-2; no reliable D call. The CDR3 is 13 residues long. CDR1 is SGHAT and CDR2 is FQNNGV in the germline V gene. The germline V and J ends were trimmed by 8 bases and 5 bases, with 12 bases remaining between them. DNA for the CDR3: TGTGCCAGCGCAAGGTTGTGGACCGGGGAGCTGTTTTTT. Amino acids: CASARLWTGELFF.

The chain recombines TRBV20-1 with TRBJ1-5; a possible D gene is TRBD1 (6 bases). The germline V gene has CDR1 DFQATT and CDR2 SNEGSKA (reference sequence). The CDR3 runs to 17 residues. The V and J ends lost 0 bases and 1 base respectively, with 16 bases between them. The CDR3 DNA is TGCAGTGCTAGAGAATTAGGGGGTCTCAGAAGCAATCAGCCCCAGCATTTT. Translating gives CSARELGGLRSNQPQHF.

Turning to this clonotype: The junction departs from germline at one end; a sequencing error may be responsible. The chain has TRBV7-2 and TRBJ1-5; D remains unclear. There are 17 residues in the CDR3. Germline V CDR1 and CDR2: SGHTA, FQGNSA. For the CDR3, the DNA is TGCGCCAGCAGCCAATCCCCCGTCGGTCGTAGCAATCAGCCCCAGCATTTT. Amino acid sequence: CASSQSPVGRSNQPQHF.

For this clonotype: This may arise from a read error, as a much more abundant clone is one base away. The CDR3 end shows no conserved phenylalanine or tryptophan, and so a read error is likely. The rearrangement uses TRBV9 and TRBJ1-2; 11 bases map to TRBD1. Germline CDR1 SGDLS, CDR2 YYNGEE. Trimming cost V 4 bases and J 5 bases; bases outside gene matches: 4. The CDR3 extends over 14 amino acids. CDR3 region: CASSRTGGGYGYTS. The CDR3, as DNA: TGTGCCAGCAGCCGGACAGGGGGCGGGTATGGCTACACCTCC.

The chain combines TRBV20-1 with TRBJ2-5, with D uncertain. Germline lookup yields CDR1 DFQATT and CDR2 SNEGSKA (reference sequence). Trimming shortened V by 1 base and J by 5 bases, and 14 bases separated the two germline ends. There are 14 residues in the CDR3. CDR3 nucleotides: TGCAGTGCTAGAGGGGTCCTAGGAAGGGAGACCCAGTACTTC. Encoded protein: CSARGVLGRETQYF.

This rearrangement joins TRBV11-1 to TRBJ1-4; TRBD1 aligns across 7 bases. Germline CDR1 and CDR2: SGHAT and FQDESV (reference sequence). Trimming cost V 4 bases and J 8 bases; bases outside gene matches: 7. There are 14 residues in the CDR3. The CDR3 DNA reads as TGTGCCAGCAGCTCGACAGGGTTTGGGGAAAAACTGTTTTTT. It codes for CASSSTGFGEKLFF.

Ten or more counts support this clonotype. The gene calls are TRBV30 and TRBJ2-1; TRBD2 matches 9 bases. Germline V gene lookup returns CDR1 GTSNPN and CDR2 SVGIG (reference sequence). This CDR3 has 17 residues. The V and J ends lost 4 bases and 0 bases, in that order; junction bases with no gene match: 10. The CDR3 DNA reads TGTGCCTGGATGGGGGGGGCTAGCGGGGTCTCCTACAATGAGCAGTTCTTC. Translation: CAWMGGASGVSYNEQFF.

This clonotype was seen only a few times. The rearrangement joins TRBV5-4 to TRBJ1-5; 7 nucleotides agree with TRBD1. Trimming took 4 bases from V and 2 from J; bases not matched to a gene: 12. Germline assignment: CDR1 SGHNT and CDR2 YYREEE (reference sequence). This CDR3 has 17 amino acids. CDR3 residues: CASSPNRSTGGNQPQHF. In DNA form, the CDR3 reads TGTGCCAGCAGCCCCAACCGATCAACAGGGGGCAATCAGCCCCAGCATTTT.

This clonotype was counted at least ten times. The chain recombines TRBV12-3 or TRBV12-4 with TRBJ1-3; maybe TRBD1 (6 bases). The CDR3 has 15 residues. The V end was cut by 6 bases, the J end by 2 bases, with 14 bases between. The CDR3, as DNA: TGTGCCAGCAGCCGGCAGGGGTCAGCTGGAAACACCATATATTTT. Protein product: CASSRQGSAGNTIYF.

The chain couples TRBV6-5 to TRBJ2-2; 7 bases match TRBD2. The CDR3 runs to 13 residues. J was trimmed by 8 bases and V by 3 bases; bases with no gene match: 3. Germline V gene data show CDR1 as MNHEY and CDR2 as SVGAGI. The CDR3 region is CASSYGEGGELFF. The DNA of the CDR3 is TGTGCCAGCAGTTATGGGGAGGGTGGGGAGCTGTTTTTT.

About this clonotype itself: This may be a read error, as it is one base from a much larger clone. The chain recombines TRBV7-8 with TRBJ1-1; D possibly corresponds to TRBD1 (6 bases). Deletions cut 0 bases from V and 7 bases from J, with 9 bases between. CDR1 SGHVS and CDR2 FQNEAQ come from the germline V gene. The CDR3 contains 13 residues. The CDR3 nucleotides are TGTGCCAGCAGCTTAGCAGGGGACATTGAAGCTTTCTTT. This encodes CASSLAGDIEAFF.

In its sample, this clonotype was seen many times. The gene calls are TRBV28 and TRBJ1-5; the D is unclear. Germline V gene sequence: CDR1 MDHEN, CDR2 SYDVKM. Trimming left V 4 bases short and J 7 bases short, with 14 bases between. This CDR3 contains 14 residues. This chain's CDR3 is CASSSAGRSQPQHF. As DNA, the CDR3 is TGTGCCAGCAGTTCAGCCGGGCGAAGCCAGCCCCAGCATTTT.

This clonotype was seen many times. The genes are TRBV2 and TRBJ1-1; D may be TRBD1 (6 bases). The CDR3 contains 13 residues. V lost 2 bases and J lost 4, with 8 bases in between. Germline loops: CDR1 SNHLY, CDR2 FYNNEI. DNA for the CDR3: TGTGCCAGCAGTGAACAGGGGACCACTGAAGCTTTCTTT. Its translation is CASSEQGTTEAFF.

For the CDR3, the DNA is TGTGCCAGCAGCTTAGCAGGGGAAGGGGCCAACGTCCTGACTTTC. It codes for CASSLAGEGANVLTF. The V and J genes are TRBV7-9 and TRBJ2-6, with a weak D call TRBD1 (5 bases). CDR1 and CDR2 (germline): SEHNR, FQNEAQ (reference sequence). The CDR3 loop spans 15 amino acids. Trimming pared 0 bases from V and 4 bases from J, leaving 7 bases between.

This clonotype was picked up a small number of times. The V call is TRBV6-1, the J call TRBJ2-7; D call uncertain. Trimming stripped 0 bases from V and 0 bases from J, with 18 bases between. Germline V lookup: CDR1 MNHNS, CDR2 SASEGT. The CDR3 spans 18 residues. The CDR3 nucleotides read TGTGCCAGCAGTGAAGCGCTGTCCGGCAGGTCCTTCTCCTACGAGCAGTACTTC. It is translated as CASSEALSGRSFSYEQYF.

The V call is TRBV7-8, the J call TRBJ2-5; 10 bases match TRBD2. The length of the CDR3 is 16 residues. J was trimmed by 5 bases and V by 4 bases; bases with no gene match: 10. Germline CDR1 SGHVS, CDR2 FQNEAQ. This CDR3 reads CASSSEERGGLETQYF. The CDR3 DNA reads as TGTGCCAGCAGCTCGGAGGAGCGGGGGGGCCTCGAGACCCAGTACTTC. The variable domain in full, completed from reference TRBV7-8 and TRBJ2-5, reads GAGVSQSPRYKVAKRGQDVALRCDPISGHVSLFWYQQALGQGPEFLTYFQNEAQLDKSGLPSDRFFAERPEGSVSTLKIQRTQQEDSAVYLCASSSEERGGLETQYFGPGTRLLVL.

V and J are TRBV30 and TRBJ2-3; 9 nucleotides align to TRBD2. The V gene's germline CDR1 is GTSNPN and CDR2 SVGIG (reference sequence). The CDR3 sequence is 13 residues long. The trim removed 8 bases at V and 4 bases at J, leaving 7 bases unmatched. For the CDR3, the DNA is TGTGCCGGAGGGTTAGCGGGGGCAGATACGCAGTATTTT. Protein sequence: CAGGLAGADTQYF.

The V and J genes are TRBV6-1 and TRBJ2-4; TRBD1 might be the D (6 bases). CDR1 is MNHNS and CDR2 is SASEGT in the germline V gene. The V gene lost 1 base and the J gene lost 12 bases, with 10 bases spanning the gap. The length of the CDR3 is 12 residues. The CDR3 region is CASSEELGAQYF. CDR3 DNA: TGTGCCAGCAGTGAAGAGTTGGGGGCTCAGTACTTC.

Remarks on this clonotype: Just one base apart from a much larger clone, this may be a read error. The chain is built from TRBV28 and TRBJ2-2; TRBD2 might be the D (5 bases). The CDR3 is 15 amino acids. With 5 bases removed from V and 1 base from J, the gap between germline ends came to 11 bases. From germline, CDR1 is MDHEN and CDR2 SYDVKM. This CDR3 is CASSPLRGNTGELFF. The CDR3 DNA follows: TGTGCCAGCAGTCCACTACGGGGGAACACCGGGGAGCTGTTTTTT.